Detailed here is one T cell receptor (beta chain). Trimming cost V 5 bases and J 7 bases, with 11 bases left between them. Germline CDR1 reads GTSNPN; CDR2 reads SVGIG (reference sequence). The CDR3 sequence is 11 residues long. This specimen belongs to a study of blood T cell repertoires in COVID-19. About the study: Donors in the United States, Italy and Spain gave samples during acute or convalescent COVID-19. Sources were T cells, B-cell-depleted T cells, or PBMCs; the material itself was cDNA or gDNA.

Original processing methods: Amplification from reference gene primers served as the basis for estimated nucleated cell counts. Sequencing used immunoSEQ multiplex PCR; TCRdb keeps in-frame clones, though not all of them. The V and J calls and the clone size are those of that table, but D and trimming were determined from the DNA. Of about 110,000 clones detected, about three quarters appear once; the ten largest clones hold less than 2%. The chain uses TRBV30 and TRBJ1-1; tentatively, D is TRBD1 (6 bases). The source is a woman in her forties with acute or convalescent COVID-19. Specimen: peripheral blood. The CDR3 region has the DNA TGTGCCTGGGTTGGACAGCTTGAAGCTTTCTTT. Amino acid sequence: CAWVGQLEAFF.